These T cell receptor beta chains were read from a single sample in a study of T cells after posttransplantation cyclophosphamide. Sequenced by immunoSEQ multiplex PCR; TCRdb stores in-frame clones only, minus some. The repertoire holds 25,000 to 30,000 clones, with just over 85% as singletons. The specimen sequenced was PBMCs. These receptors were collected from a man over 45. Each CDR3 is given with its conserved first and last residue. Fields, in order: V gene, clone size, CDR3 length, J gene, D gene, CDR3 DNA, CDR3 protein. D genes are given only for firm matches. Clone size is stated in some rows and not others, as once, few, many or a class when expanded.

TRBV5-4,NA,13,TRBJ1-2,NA,TGTGCCAGCAGCTTGGCACAGGGCTTCGGCTACACCTTC,CASSLAQGFGYTF
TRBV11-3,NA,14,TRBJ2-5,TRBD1,TGTGCCAGCACCCGGACAGGGTACCAAGAGACCCAGTACTTC,CASTRTGYQETQYF
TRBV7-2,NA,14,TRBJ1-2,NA,TGTGCCAGCACCGTGAGGGGAGGTAACTATGGCTACACCTTC,CASTVRGGNYGYTF
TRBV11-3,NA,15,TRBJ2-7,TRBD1,TGTGCCAGCAGCCCACCAGGGACAGGGTCCTACGAGCAGTACTTC,CASSPPGTGSYEQYF
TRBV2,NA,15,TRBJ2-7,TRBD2,TGTGCCAGCAGCGTAGAGGTTAGCGGGAGCCACGAGCAGTACTTC,CASSVEVSGSHEQYF
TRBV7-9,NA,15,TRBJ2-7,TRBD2,TGTGCCAGCAGCTTACAGTACGGGGGAGGGAACGAGCAGTACTTC,CASSLQYGGGNEQYF
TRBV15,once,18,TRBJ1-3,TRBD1,TGTGCCACCAGCGGGGGAGGGACAGGGTCGACCTCTGGAAACACCATATATTTT,CATSGGGTGSTSGNTIYF
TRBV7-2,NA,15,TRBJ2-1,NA,TGTGCCAGCAGCTTAGTTAGGGGTTCCGCGTCTCCACAGTTCTTC,CASSLVRGSASPQFF
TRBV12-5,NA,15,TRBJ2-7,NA,TGTGCTAGTGGTTTGGTACTATCCGGACTATGGGAGCAGTACTTC,CASGLVLSGLWEQYF
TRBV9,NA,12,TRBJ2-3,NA,TGTGCCAGCAGCGTATACACAGATACGCAGTATTTT,CASSVYTDTQYF
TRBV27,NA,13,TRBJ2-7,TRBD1,TGTGCCAGCCGGGGGACAGGGGAGAACGAGCAGTACTTC,CASRGTGENEQYF
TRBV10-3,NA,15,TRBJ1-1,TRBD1,TGTGCCATCAGTGAGTACTCAGGGGGGAGCACTGAAGCTTTCTTT,CAISEYSGGSTEAFF
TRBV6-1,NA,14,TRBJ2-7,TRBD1,TGTGCCAGCAGAGTACAGGGGTCAGCCTACGAGCAGTACTTC,CASRVQGSAYEQYF
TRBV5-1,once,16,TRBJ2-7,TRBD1,TGCGCCAGCAGCTCCAGACATAAGACAGGGGTCGACGAGCAGTACTTC,CASSSRHKTGVDEQYF
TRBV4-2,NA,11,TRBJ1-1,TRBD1,TGTGCCAGCACCAGGGGGGCAAAGGCTTTCTTT,CASTRGAKAFF
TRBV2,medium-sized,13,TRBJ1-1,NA,TGTGCCAGCAGTCCGGGGGAGGACACTGAAGCTTTCTTT,CASSPGEDTEAFF